One TCR beta chain is described in this entry. V lost 1 base to trimming and J lost 7 bases, with 10 bases between them. This CDR3 region has 12 residues. Germline CDR1 and CDR2: SQVTM and ANQGSEA. The data stem from a study of CD8 T cells in Susac syndrome. TCR beta sequencing was performed on blood CD8+ and CD4+ T cells. Controls were age- and sex-matched healthy donors. In contrast to the negatively isolated CD8+ and CD4+ T cells, TEMRA cells were FACS-enriched. With random hexamers, reverse transcription was performed on about 0.5 to 1 ug of RNA. Each CDR3 protein is one row after TCRdb ran MiXCR on the immunoSEQ multiplex PCR reads. The table records some 110,000 distinct CDR3 sequences, about 95% of them present only once.

This chain links TRBV29-1 with TRBJ1-1; no clear D. The clonotype was recovered from a human donor in good health. The specimen sequenced was CD4+ T cells from PBMCs. CDR3 sequence reads: CSVEVLPGEAFF. The CDR3 region has the DNA TGCAGCGTTGAAGTACTCCCAGGTGAAGCTTTCTTT. The full variable domain, completed using reference TRBV29-1 and TRBJ1-1, is SAVISQKPSRDICQRGTSLTIQCQVDSQVTMMFWYRQQPGQSLTLIATANQGSEATYESGFVIDKFPISRPNLTFSTLTVSNMSPEDSSIYLCSVEVLPGEAFFGQGTRLTVV.